This T cell receptor (beta chain) was observed in a study of shared clonotypes between healthy human individuals. Study-wide points: The researchers took only blood, and tissue repertoires probably look different.

Only CD45RO-negative cells positively selected for CCR7 counted as naive CD8 cells, so terminally differentiated effector memory CD45RA+ cells were excluded. Adult Caucasians living in Nashville, Tennessee made up all of the donors. The V gene lost 4 bases and the J gene lost 3 bases, with 10 bases spanning the gap. CDR1 MNHNS and CDR2 SASEGT come from the germline V gene. The CDR3 runs to 13 residues. A remark on this clone: The target antigen is unknown.

Data came from immunoSEQ multiplex PCR; TCRdb stores just in-frame clones and leaves some out. This sample yields about 2 million clones, of which about 95% are seen a single time; 1.2% belongs to the top ten. Sequences were obtained from naive CD8+ T cells sorted from blood. The chain links TRBV6-1 to TRBJ2-7; no clear D gene. The sequence derives from a man aged 18-30 years in good health. The DNA of the CDR3 is TGTGCCAGCAGTGGTCGATTATTCTACGAGCAGTACTTC. Its translation: CASSGRLFYEQYF.